The present TCR beta chain was sequenced within a study of shared clonotypes between healthy human individuals. Only one count was recorded for this clone. The table came from immunoSEQ multiplex PCR; TCRdb's copy has only in-frame clones and leaves some out. The sample holds approximately 2.5 million clones, over 85% seen once. V gave up 2 bases and J gave up 2 bases, with 13 bases separating them. This CDR3 is 15 amino acids long. Looked up from germline, CDR1 is KGHSH and CDR2 is LQKENI. Healthy and HIV-negative, the adult donors had no recent acute infections or vaccinations. Sequences were obtained from naive CD4+ T cells from PBMCs. Indicated subset: CD45RA+ positively selected. This receptor was obtained from a man aged 18 to 35 in good health. Some clones in this sample may be carry-over from other donors' samples. The V and J genes are TRBV18 and TRBJ2-7, with a possible D match to TRBD1 (6 bases). CDR3 sequence (DNA): TGTGCCAGCTCACCAGATGCACAGGGTACCTACGAGCAGTACTTC. This gives the protein CASSPDAQGTYEQYF. The full variable domain, rest sourced from reference TRBV18 and TRBJ2-7, is NAGVMQNPRHLVRRRGQEARLRCSPMKGHSHVYWYRQLPEEGLKFMVYLQKENIIDESGMPKERFSAEFPKEGPSILRIQQVVRGDSAAYFCASSPDAQGTYEQYFGPGTRLTVT.